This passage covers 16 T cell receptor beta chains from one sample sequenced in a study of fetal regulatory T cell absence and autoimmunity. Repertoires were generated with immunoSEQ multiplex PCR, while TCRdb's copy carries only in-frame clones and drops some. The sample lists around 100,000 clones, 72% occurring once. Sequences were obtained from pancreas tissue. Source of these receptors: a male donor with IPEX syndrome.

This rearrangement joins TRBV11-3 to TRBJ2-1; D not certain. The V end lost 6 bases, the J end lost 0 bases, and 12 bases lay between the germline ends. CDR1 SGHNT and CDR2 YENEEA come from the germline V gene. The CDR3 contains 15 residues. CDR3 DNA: TGTGCCAGCAGTTATTGGACCGCCTCCTACAATGAGCAGTTCTTC. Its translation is CASSYWTASYNEQFF.

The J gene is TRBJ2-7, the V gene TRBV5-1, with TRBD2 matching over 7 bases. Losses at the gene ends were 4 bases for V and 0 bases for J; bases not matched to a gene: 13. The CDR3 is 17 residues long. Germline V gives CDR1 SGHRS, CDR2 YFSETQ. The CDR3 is CASSPQPTSYSSYEQYF. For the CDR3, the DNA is TGCGCCAGCAGCCCACAACCGACTAGCTACAGCTCCTACGAGCAGTACTTC. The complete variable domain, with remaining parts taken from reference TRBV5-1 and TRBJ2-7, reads KAGVTQTPRYLIKTRGQQVTLSCSPISGHRSVSWYQQTPGQGLQFLFEYFSETQRNKGNFPGRFSGRQFSNSRSEMNVSTLELGDSALYLCASSPQPTSYSSYEQYFGPGTRLTVT.

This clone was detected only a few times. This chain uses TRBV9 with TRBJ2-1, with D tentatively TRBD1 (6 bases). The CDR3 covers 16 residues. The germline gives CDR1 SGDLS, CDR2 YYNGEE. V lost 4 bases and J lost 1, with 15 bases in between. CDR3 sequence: CASSPRGLPSYNEQFF. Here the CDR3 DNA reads TGTGCCAGCAGCCCGAGGGGGTTACCTTCCTACAATGAGCAGTTCTTC.

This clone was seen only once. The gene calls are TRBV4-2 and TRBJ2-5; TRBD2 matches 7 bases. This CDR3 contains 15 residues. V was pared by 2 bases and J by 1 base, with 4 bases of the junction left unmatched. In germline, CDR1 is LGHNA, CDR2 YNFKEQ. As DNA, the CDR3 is TGTGCCAGCAGCCAACCCGAGCGGGGCCAAGAGACCCAGTACTTC. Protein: CASSQPERGQETQYF.

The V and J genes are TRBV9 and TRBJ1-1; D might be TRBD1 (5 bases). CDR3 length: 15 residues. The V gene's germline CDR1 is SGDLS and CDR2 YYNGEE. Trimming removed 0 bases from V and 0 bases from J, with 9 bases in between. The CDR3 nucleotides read TGTGCCAGCAGCGTAGAGGGGTTCATGAACACTGAAGCTTTCTTT. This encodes CASSVEGFMNTEAFF.

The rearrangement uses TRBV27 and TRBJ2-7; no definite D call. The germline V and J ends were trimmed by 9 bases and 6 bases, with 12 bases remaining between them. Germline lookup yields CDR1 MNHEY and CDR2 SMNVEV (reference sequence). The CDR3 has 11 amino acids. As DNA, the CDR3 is TGTGCCAGTAAGAAGGGCGGCGAGCAGTACTTC. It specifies CASKKGGEQYF.

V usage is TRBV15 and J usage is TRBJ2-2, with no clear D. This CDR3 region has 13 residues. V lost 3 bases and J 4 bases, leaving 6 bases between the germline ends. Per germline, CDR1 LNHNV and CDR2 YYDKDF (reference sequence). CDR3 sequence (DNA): TGTGCCACCAGCAGGGACGGCACCGGGGAGCTGTTTTTT. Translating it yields CATSRDGTGELFF.

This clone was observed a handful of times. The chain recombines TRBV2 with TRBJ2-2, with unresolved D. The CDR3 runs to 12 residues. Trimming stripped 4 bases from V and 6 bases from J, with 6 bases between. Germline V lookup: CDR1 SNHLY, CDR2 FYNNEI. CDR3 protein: CASSGVAGELFF. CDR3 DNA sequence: TGTGCCAGCAGTGGGGTCGCCGGGGAGCTGTTTTTT.

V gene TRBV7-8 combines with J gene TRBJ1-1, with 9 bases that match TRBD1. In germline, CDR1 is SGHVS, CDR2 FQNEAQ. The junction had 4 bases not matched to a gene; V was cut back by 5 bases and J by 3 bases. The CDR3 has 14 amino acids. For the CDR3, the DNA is TGTGCCAGCAGCCCTTGGACAGGGGACACTGAAGCTTTCTTT. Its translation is CASSPWTGDTEAFF.

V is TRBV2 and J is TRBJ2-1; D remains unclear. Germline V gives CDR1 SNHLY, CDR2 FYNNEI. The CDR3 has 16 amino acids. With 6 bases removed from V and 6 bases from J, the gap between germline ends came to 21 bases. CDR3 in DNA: TGTGCCAGCAGACGACTGAGGCCTCCCTCGCTCAATGAGCAGTTCTTC. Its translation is CASRRLRPPSLNEQFF.

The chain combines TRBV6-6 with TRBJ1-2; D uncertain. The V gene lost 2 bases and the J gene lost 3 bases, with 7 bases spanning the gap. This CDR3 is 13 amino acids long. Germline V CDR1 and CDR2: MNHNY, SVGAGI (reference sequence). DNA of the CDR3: TGTGCCAGCAGTTACCCGACGGACTATGGCTACACCTTC. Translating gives CASSYPTDYGYTF.

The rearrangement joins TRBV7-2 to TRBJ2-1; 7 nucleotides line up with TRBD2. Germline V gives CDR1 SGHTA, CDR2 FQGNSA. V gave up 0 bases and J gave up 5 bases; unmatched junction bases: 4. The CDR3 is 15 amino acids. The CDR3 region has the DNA TGTGCCAGCAGCTTAGCGGGAGGGCCGGACAATGAGCAGTTCTTC. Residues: CASSLAGGPDNEQFF.

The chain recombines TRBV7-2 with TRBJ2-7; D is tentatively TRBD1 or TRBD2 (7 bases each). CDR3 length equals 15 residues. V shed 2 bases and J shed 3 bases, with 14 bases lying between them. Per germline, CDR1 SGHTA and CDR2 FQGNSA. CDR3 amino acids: CASSLWSGDSYEQYF. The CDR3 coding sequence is TGTGCCAGCAGCTTATGGAGCGGGGACAGCTACGAGCAGTACTTC.

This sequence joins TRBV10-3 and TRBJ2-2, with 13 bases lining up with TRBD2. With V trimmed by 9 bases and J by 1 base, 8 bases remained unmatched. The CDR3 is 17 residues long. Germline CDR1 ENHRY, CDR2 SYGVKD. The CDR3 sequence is CAIRTSGGVWNTGELFF. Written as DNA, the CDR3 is TGTGCCATACGGACTAGCGGGGGCGTTTGGAACACCGGGGAGCTGTTTTTT.

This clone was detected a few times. In nucleotides, the CDR3 is TGTGCCATCAGTGACTACACTGAAGCTTTCTTT. Translated, it gives CAISDYTEAFF. The chain employs TRBV10-3 and TRBJ1-1; D gene unclear. V dropped 3 bases and J dropped 3 bases, with 2 bases sitting between them. CDR1 and CDR2 from the germline V gene are ENHRY and SYGVKD. CDR3 length: 11 residues.

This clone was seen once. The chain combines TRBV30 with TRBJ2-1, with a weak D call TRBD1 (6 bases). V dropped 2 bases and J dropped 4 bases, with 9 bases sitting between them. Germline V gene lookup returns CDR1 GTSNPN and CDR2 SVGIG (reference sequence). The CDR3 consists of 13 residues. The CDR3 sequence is CAWSMDSYNEQFF. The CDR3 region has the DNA TGTGCCTGGAGTATGGACAGTTACAATGAGCAGTTCTTC.